This T cell receptor beta chain was obtained from a study of T cell changes during pregnancy in multiple sclerosis. Some clones are missing from TCRdb's copy, which holds only in-frame ones; the method was immunoSEQ multiplex PCR. The sample includes 35,000 or so clones, about nine tenths of them seen just once. The sample was CD8+ T cells from peripheral blood mononuclear cells, taken in the third trimester of pregnancy. This clonotype was obtained from a female donor with multiple sclerosis, enrolled in a pregnancy study.

The CDR3 region has the DNA TGTGCCAGCAGCGCACTAGCGTTGTACACCGGGGAGCTGTTTTTT. Protein sequence: CASSALALYTGELFF. The J gene is TRBJ2-2, the V gene TRBV9; 7 positions agree with TRBD2. Germline V gene sequence: CDR1 SGDLS, CDR2 YYNGEE. This CDR3 has 15 residues. J gave up 3 bases and V 3 bases, and 5 bases lay outside the gene matches.